This T cell receptor (beta chain) comes out of a study of blood T cell repertoires in COVID-19. Study in general: Samples taken during acute and convalescent COVID-19 were collected in the United States, Italy and Spain. Nucleic acid was either cDNA or gDNA, and it came from T cells, B-cell-depleted T cells, or PBMCs.

This clone has just one count. This CDR3 is 18 amino acids long. V lost 3 bases and J lost 3; bases outside the gene matches: 7. Germline V gene lookup returns CDR1 SGDLS and CDR2 YYNGEE. Original data processing: Estimated nucleated cell counts came from reference gene primer amplification. TCRdb's table, derived via immunoSEQ multiplex PCR, lists solely in-frame clones and lacks some. That table is the source of V, J and clone size, and D and trimming were worked out from the DNA. The sample includes more than 100,000 clones, around nine tenths of them seen just once. The clonotype was recovered from a woman aged 45 to 65 with active or convalescent COVID-19. This chain connects TRBV9 to TRBJ2-2; 14 bases are a match to TRBD2. The sample comprised peripheral blood. The CDR3, as DNA: TGTGCCAGCAGCGGAAGACTAGCGGGAGGGCCGGACACCGGGGAGCTGTTTTTT. Translating it yields CASSGRLAGGPDTGELFF.